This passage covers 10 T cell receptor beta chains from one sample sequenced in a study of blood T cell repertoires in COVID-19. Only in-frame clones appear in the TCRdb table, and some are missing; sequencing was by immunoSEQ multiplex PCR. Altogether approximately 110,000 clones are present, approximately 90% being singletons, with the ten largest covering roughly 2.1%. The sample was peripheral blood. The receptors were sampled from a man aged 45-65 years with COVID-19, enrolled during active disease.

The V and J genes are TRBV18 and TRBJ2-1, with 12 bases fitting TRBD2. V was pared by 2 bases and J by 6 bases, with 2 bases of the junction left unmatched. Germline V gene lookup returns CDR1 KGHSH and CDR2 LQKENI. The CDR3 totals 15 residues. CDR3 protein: CASSPRTSGANEQFF. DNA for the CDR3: TGTGCCAGCTCACCAAGGACTAGCGGGGCCAATGAGCAGTTCTTC.

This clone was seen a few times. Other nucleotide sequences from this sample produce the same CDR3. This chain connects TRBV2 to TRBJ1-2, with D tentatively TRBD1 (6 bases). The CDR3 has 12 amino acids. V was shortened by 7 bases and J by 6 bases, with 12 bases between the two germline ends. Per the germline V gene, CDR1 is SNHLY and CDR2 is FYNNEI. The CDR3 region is CASTRDTDGYTF. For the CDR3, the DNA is TGTGCCAGCACCCGGGACACGGATGGCTACACCTTC.

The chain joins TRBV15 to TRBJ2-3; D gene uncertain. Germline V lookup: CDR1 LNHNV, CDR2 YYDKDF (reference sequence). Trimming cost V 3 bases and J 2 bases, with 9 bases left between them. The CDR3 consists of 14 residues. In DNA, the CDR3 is TGTGCCACCAGCAGGCGCCCTTCCACAGATACGCAGTATTTT. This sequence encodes CATSRRPSTDTQYF.

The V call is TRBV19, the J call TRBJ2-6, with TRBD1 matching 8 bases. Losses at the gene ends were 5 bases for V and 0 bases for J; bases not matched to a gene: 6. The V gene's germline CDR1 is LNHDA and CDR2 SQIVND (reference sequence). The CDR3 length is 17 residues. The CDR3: CASSDGQGFSGANVLTF. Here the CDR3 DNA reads TGTGCCAGTAGTGATGGACAGGGCTTCTCTGGGGCCAACGTCCTGACTTTC. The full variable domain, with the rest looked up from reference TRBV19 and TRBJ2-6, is DGGITQSPKYLFRKEGQNVTLSCEQNLNHDAMYWYRQDPGQGLRLIYYSQIVNDFQKGDIAEGYSVSREKKESFPLTVTSAQKNPTAFYLCASSDGQGFSGANVLTFGAGSRLTVL.

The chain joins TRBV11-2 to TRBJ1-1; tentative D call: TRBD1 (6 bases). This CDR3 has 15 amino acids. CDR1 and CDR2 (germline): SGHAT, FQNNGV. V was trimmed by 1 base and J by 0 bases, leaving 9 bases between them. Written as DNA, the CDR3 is TGTGCCAGCAGCTTAGTCGCAGGGGTGAACACTGAAGCTTTCTTT. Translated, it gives CASSLVAGVNTEAFF.

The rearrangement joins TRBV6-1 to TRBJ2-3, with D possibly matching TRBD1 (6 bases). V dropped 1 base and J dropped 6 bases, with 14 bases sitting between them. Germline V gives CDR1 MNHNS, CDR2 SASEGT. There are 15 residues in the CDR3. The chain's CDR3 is CASSEGRWTVDTQYF. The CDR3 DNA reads TGTGCCAGCAGTGAAGGGCGGTGGACAGTTGATACGCAGTATTTT.

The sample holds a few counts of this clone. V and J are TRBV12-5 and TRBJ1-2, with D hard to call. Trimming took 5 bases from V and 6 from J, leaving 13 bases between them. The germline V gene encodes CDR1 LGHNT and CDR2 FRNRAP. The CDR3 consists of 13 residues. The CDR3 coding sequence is TGTGCTAGTGGTCTACGATTTACGAATGGCTACACCTTC. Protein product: CASGLRFTNGYTF.

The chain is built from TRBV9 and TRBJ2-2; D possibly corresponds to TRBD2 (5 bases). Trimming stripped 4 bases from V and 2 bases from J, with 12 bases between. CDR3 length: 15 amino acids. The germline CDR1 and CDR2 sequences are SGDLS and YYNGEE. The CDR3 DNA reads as TGTGCCAGCAGCCCGAAAGGGAGAAACACCGGGGAGCTGTTTTTT. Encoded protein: CASSPKGRNTGELFF.

The CDR3 region has the DNA TGTGCCAGCAGTTACGGAGACAGGGAGACTGGCTACACCTTC. Translation: CASSYGDRETGYTF. This chain uses TRBV6-2 or TRBV6-3 with TRBJ1-2; 7 nucleotides align to TRBD1. Germline V lookup: CDR1 MNHEY, CDR2 SVGEGT. The CDR3 has 14 residues. The V segment lost 2 bases and the J segment 7 bases; nucleotides outside the gene matches: 7.

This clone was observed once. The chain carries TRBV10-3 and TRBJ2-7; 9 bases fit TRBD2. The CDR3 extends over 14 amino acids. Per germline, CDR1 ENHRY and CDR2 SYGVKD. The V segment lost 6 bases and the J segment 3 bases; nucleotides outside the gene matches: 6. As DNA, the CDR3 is TGTGCCATCAGGCAGCGGGAGGACAACTACGAGCAGTACTTC. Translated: CAIRQREDNYEQYF.